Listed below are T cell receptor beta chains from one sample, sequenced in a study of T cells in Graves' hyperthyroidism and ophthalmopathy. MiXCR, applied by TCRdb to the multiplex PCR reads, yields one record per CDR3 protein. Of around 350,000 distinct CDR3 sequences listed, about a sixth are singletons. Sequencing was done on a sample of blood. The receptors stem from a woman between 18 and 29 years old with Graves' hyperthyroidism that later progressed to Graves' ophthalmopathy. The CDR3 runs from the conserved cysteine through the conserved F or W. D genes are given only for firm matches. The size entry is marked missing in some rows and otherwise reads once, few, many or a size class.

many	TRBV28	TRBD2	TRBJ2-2	TGTGCCAGCAGTTATCCACCTAGCGGGAACACCGGGGAGCTGTTTTTT	CASSYPPSGNTGELFF
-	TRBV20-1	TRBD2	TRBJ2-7	TGCAGTGCCGAGAAGCGGGACCCGACTTACGAGCAGTACTTC	CSAEKRDPTYEQYF
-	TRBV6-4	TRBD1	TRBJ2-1	TGTGCCAGCAGTGGGACAGGGGGTAAGGGGCACAATGAGCAGTTCTTC	CASSGTGGKGHNEQFF
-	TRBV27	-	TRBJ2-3	TGTGCCAGCAGTCCCCGACTAGTCCCTACGCAGTATTTT	CASSPRLVPTQYF
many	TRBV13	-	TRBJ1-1	TGTGCCAGCAGCTTTGGGGGGGGCAGGACGCTTGAAGCTTTCTTT	CASSFGGGRTLEAFF
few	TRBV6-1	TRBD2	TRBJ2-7	TGTGCCAGCAGGGGGCTAGCGGAGGGCGAGCAGTACTTC	CASRGLAEGEQYF
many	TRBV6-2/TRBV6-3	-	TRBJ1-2	TGTGCCAGCAGTTTCGGCGGACCAAACTATGGCTACACCTTC	CASSFGGPNYGYTF
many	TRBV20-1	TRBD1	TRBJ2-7	TGCAGTGCAAGGGACAGGGGGGACTACGAGCAGTACTTC	CSARDRGDYEQYF
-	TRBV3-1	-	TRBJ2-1	TGTGCCAGCGGCCAGAGGACCGGGTACAATGAGCAGTTCTTC	CASGQRTGYNEQFF
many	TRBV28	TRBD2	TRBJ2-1	TGTGCCAGTCACGGGACTAGCGGTCTTTGGGGGGACTACAATGAGCAGTTCTTC	CASHGTSGLWGDYNEQFF
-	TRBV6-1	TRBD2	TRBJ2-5	TGTGCCAGCAGTAGGGGGACTAGCGGGATTCACTTC	CASSRGTSGIHF
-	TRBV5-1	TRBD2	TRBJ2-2	TGCGCCAGCAGCTTGGGTGCTCTAGCGGGAGCAGGGCTGTTTTTT	CASSLGALAGAGLFF
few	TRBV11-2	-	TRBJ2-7	TGTGCCAGCAGCCAGATAGGGGGAGGGTACGAGCAGTACTTC	CASSQIGGGYEQYF
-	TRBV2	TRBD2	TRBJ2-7	TGTGCCAGTACCTTCGGAATAGCGGGAGGATCTTACGAGCAGTACTTC	CASTFGIAGGSYEQYF
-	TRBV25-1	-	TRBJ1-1	TGTGCCAGCAGTGAATCCCCGAAAGAAGCTTTCTTT	CASSESPKEAFF
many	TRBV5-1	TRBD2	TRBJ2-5	TGCGCCAGCAGCTCCCCTAGCGGGAGGATCCAAGAGACCCAGTACTTC	CASSSPSGRIQETQYF
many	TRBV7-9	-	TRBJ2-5	TGTGCCAGCAGCTTCGGGGGCTCGGAGACCCAGTACTTC	CASSFGGSETQYF
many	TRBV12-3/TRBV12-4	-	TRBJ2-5	TGTGCCAGCAGTTTCGAACGCCACCTGGGAGAGACCCAGTACTTC	CASSFERHLGETQYF
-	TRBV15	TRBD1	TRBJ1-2	TGTGCCACCAGCAGACAAACAGGGGCGGAAGGCTACACCTTC	CATSRQTGAEGYTF